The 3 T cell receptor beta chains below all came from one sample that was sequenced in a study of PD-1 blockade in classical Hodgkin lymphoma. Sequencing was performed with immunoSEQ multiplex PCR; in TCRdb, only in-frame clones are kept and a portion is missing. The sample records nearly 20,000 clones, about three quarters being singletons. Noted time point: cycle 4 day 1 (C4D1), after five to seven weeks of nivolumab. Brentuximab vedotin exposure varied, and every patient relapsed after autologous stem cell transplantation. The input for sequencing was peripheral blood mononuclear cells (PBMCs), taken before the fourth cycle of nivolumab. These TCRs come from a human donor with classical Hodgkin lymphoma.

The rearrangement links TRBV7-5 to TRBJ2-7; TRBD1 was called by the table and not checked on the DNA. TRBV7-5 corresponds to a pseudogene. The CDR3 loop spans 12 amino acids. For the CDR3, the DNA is TGTGCCAGAGTGGACACCCCCTACGAGCAGTACTTC. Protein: CARVDTPYEQYF.

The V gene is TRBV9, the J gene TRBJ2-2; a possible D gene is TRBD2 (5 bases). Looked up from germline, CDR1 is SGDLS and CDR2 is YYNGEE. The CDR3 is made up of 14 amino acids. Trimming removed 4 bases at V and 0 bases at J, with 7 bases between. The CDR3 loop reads CASSRTSNTGELFF. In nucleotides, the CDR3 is TGTGCCAGCAGCCGGACTTCGAACACCGGGGAGCTGTTTTTT.

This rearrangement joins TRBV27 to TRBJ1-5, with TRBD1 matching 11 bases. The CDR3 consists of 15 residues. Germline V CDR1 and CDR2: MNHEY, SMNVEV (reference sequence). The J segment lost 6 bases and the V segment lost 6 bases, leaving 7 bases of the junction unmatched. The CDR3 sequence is CASSPDRGLRQPQHF. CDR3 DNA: TGTGCCAGCAGCCCGGACAGGGGGCTACGTCAGCCCCAGCATTTT.